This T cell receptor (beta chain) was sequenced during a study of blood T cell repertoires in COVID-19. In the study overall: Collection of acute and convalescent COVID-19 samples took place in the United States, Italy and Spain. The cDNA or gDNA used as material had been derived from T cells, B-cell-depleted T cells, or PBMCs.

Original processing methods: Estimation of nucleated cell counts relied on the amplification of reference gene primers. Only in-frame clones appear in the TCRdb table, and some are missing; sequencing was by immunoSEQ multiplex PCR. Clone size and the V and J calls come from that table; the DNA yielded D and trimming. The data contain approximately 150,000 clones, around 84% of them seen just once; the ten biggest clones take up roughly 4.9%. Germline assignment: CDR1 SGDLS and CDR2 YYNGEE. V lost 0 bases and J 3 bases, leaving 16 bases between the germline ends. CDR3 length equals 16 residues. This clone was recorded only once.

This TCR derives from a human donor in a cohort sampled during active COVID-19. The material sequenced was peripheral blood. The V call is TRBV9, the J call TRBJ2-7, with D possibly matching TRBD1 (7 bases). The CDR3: CASSVEGRQGVYEQYF. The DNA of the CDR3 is TGTGCCAGCAGCGTAGAGGGGAGGCAGGGGGTCTACGAGCAGTACTTC. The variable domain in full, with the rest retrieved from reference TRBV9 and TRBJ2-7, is DSGVTQTPKHLITATGQRVTLRCSPRSGDLSVYWYQQSLDQGLQFLIQYYNGEERAKGNILERFSAQQFPDLHSELNLSSLELGDSALYFCASSVEGRQGVYEQYFGPGTRLTVT.